This entry lists 21 T cell receptor beta chains sequenced from one sample in a study of blood T cell repertoires in COVID-19. Assay: immunoSEQ multiplex PCR; the TCRdb copy retains only in-frame clones and omits some. The sample lists roughly 100,000 clones; around 80% were seen once. Material: peripheral blood. These receptors were collected from a man in his 60s with acute or convalescent COVID-19.

This chain joins TRBV6-5 and TRBJ2-3; TRBD2 aligns across 9 bases. CDR1 is MNHEY and CDR2 is SVGAGI in the germline V gene. This CDR3 is 15 amino acids long. V trimming: 6 bases; J trimming: 0 bases; junction bases outside the gene matches: 4. Here the CDR3 DNA reads TGTGCCAGCAGCCTGCTAGCGGGGAGCACAGATACGCAGTATTTT. Protein product: CASSLLAGSTDTQYF.

This sequence joins TRBV29-1 and TRBJ1-1; weak D call: TRBD1 (6 bases). Trimming cost V 0 bases and J 11 bases, with 19 bases left between them. From germline, CDR1 is SQVTM and CDR2 ANQGSEA. CDR3 length: 14 residues. Here the CDR3 DNA reads TGCAGCGTTGAAGACCCCGGGACAAACCCGGCGGCTTTCTTT. Protein: CSVEDPGTNPAAFF.

V is TRBV2 and J is TRBJ2-2; 7 nucleotides align to TRBD2. After removal of 7 bases from V and 0 bases from J, the junction contained 2 bases not matched to a gene. Germline CDR1 is SNHLY and CDR2 is FYNNEI. The CDR3 has 14 residues. CDR3 sequence (DNA): TGTGCCAGCAACGGGGGGACGAACACCGGGGAGCTGTTTTTT. This encodes CASNGGTNTGELFF.

The rearrangement links TRBV11-2 to TRBJ1-3, with a possible D match to TRBD1 (5 bases). There are 16 residues in the CDR3. V lost 3 bases and J lost 2, with 14 bases in between. Germline lookup yields CDR1 SGHAT and CDR2 FQNNGV. CDR3 sequence reads: CASSFGGTSPGNTIYF. As DNA, the CDR3 is TGTGCCAGCAGCTTTGGAGGGACCAGCCCTGGAAACACCATATATTTT.

The V and J genes are TRBV24-1 and TRBJ2-3, with a weak D call TRBD1 (6 bases). The CDR3 sequence is 17 residues long. V lost 2 bases and J 5 bases, leaving 19 bases between the germline ends. Germline assignment: CDR1 KGHDR and CDR2 SFDVKD. The CDR3 is CATSDWALAGVGDTQYF. CDR3 bases: TGTGCCACCAGTGATTGGGCCCTGGCAGGGGTGGGAGATACGCAGTATTTT.

The CDR3 coding sequence is TGTGCCTGGAGTGGGGCTAGCGGGGCCTACGAGCAGTACGTC. This codes for CAWSGASGAYEQYV. The chain joins TRBV30 to TRBJ2-7, with 9 bases identical to TRBD2. Germline V gives CDR1 GTSNPN, CDR2 SVGIG (reference sequence). The CDR3 loop spans 14 amino acids. V lost 1 base, J lost 2 bases, and 3 bases stayed unmatched.

V gene TRBV13 combines with J gene TRBJ2-5; 11 bases are a match to TRBD2. Trimming took 4 bases from V and 1 from J; bases not matched to a gene: 5. The length of the CDR3 is 16 residues. Germline CDR1 reads PRHDT; CDR2 reads FYEKMQ (reference sequence). CDR3 sequence: CASSYTSGGTQETQYF. As DNA, the CDR3 is TGTGCCAGCAGCTATACTAGCGGGGGCACCCAAGAGACCCAGTACTTC.

This clone was seen more than once but under ten times. This rearrangement joins TRBV6-5 to TRBJ1-2, with 7 bases lining up with TRBD1. The germline V gene encodes CDR1 MNHEY and CDR2 SVGAGI. The CDR3 sequence is 13 residues long. The junction had 5 bases not matched to a gene; V was cut back by 6 bases and J by 4 bases. The CDR3 loop reads CASSNRQGYGYTF. The CDR3 region has the DNA TGTGCCAGCAGCAACCGACAGGGCTATGGCTACACCTTC.

The genes are TRBV5-4 and TRBJ1-1; weak D call: TRBD1 (6 bases). Trimming took 5 bases from V and 1 from J, leaving 15 bases between them. Germline values: CDR1 SGHNT, CDR2 YYREEE (reference sequence). This CDR3 is built from 15 residues. CDR3 region: CASSVAGAWNTEAFF. Written as DNA, the CDR3 is TGTGCCAGCAGTGTTGCAGGGGCTTGGAACACTGAAGCTTTCTTT.

The chain recombines TRBV27 with TRBJ1-4, with D possibly matching TRBD1 (6 bases). The V gene's germline CDR1 is MNHEY and CDR2 SMNVEV (reference sequence). Trimming took 10 bases from V and 8 from J, leaving 17 bases between them. The CDR3 has 13 residues. Here the CDR3 reads CAIPGQVREKLFF. The DNA of the CDR3 is TGTGCCATCCCGGGACAAGTGAGAGAAAAACTGTTTTTT.

V is TRBV4-1 and J is TRBJ1-2; D unclear. Germline CDR1 and CDR2: MGHRA and YSYEKL. CDR3 size: 13 residues. V lost 0 bases and J 5 bases, leaving 7 bases between the germline ends. This CDR3 is CASSQEQSYGYTF. CDR3 DNA: TGCGCCAGCAGCCAAGAACAGAGTTATGGCTACACCTTC.

The count of this clone is one. V gene TRBV7-2 combines with J gene TRBJ2-3, with D possibly matching TRBD2 (6 bases). Germline CDR1 and CDR2: SGHTA and FQGNSA. The length of the CDR3 is 14 residues. V was shortened by 5 bases and J by 2 bases, with 11 bases between the two germline ends. The CDR3 sequence: CASSHGTYTDTQYF. Here the CDR3 DNA reads TGTGCCAGCAGCCACGGGACTTACACAGATACGCAGTATTTT. The full variable domain, with the rest looked up from reference TRBV7-2 and TRBJ2-3, is GAGVSQSPSNKVTEKGKDVELRCDPISGHTALYWYRQSLGQGLEFLIYFQGNSAPDKSGLPSDRFSAERTGGSVSTLTIQRTQQEDSAVYLCASSHGTYTDTQYFGPGTRLTVL.

The rearrangement links TRBV19 to TRBJ2-1; D might be TRBD2 (6 bases). The V end lost 3 bases, the J end lost 3 bases, and 12 bases lay between the germline ends. Germline values: CDR1 LNHDA, CDR2 SQIVND (reference sequence). The CDR3 loop spans 15 amino acids. Here the CDR3 reads CASSIGGVFYNEQFF. In nucleotides, the CDR3 is TGTGCCAGTAGTATTGGAGGGGTTTTCTACAATGAGCAGTTCTTC. The complete variable domain, with remaining parts taken from reference TRBV19 and TRBJ2-1, reads DGGITQSPKYLFRKEGQNVTLSCEQNLNHDAMYWYRQDPGQGLRLIYYSQIVNDFQKGDIAEGYSVSREKKESFPLTVTSAQKNPTAFYLCASSIGGVFYNEQFFGPGTRLTVL.

V is TRBV11-2 and J is TRBJ2-5, with D possibly matching TRBD1 (6 bases). The CDR3 length is 14 residues. Germline CDR1 reads SGHAT; CDR2 reads FQNNGV. The V end lost 5 bases, the J end lost 3 bases, and 13 bases lay between the germline ends. In DNA form, the CDR3 reads TGTGCCAGCAGCCCTGGGGGCGGAGAAGAGACCCAGTACTTC. Amino acids: CASSPGGGEETQYF.

The genes are TRBV5-1 and TRBJ1-1; tentatively, D is TRBD1 (5 bases). This CDR3 spans 14 amino acids. Germline V gene sequence: CDR1 SGHRS, CDR2 YFSETQ. Between the trimmed V and J ends, which lost 1 base and 5 bases, there was a span of 12 bases. CDR3 amino acids: CASSLSQGETEAFF. The CDR3, as DNA: TGCGCCAGCAGCTTGAGTCAGGGTGAGACTGAAGCTTTCTTT.

This chain connects TRBV12-3 or TRBV12-4 to TRBJ1-1; the match to TRBD1 covers 7 bases. V was clipped by 6 bases and J by 4 bases; unmatched bases: 5. The CDR3 loop spans 13 amino acids. The CDR3 sequence: CASSGTAGTEAFF. CDR3 bases: TGTGCCAGCAGCGGGACAGCCGGCACTGAAGCTTTCTTT.

The chain has TRBV19 and TRBJ1-1; 8 nucleotides match TRBD1. Trimming removed 5 bases from V and 3 bases from J; junction bases left unmatched: 11. The germline gives CDR1 LNHDA, CDR2 SQIVND (reference sequence). The CDR3 has 16 residues. CDR3 DNA: TGTGCCAGTAGTGGGGGAACGCAGGGGGCTGACACTGAAGCTTTCTTT. It is translated as CASSGGTQGADTEAFF.

The chain couples TRBV6-5 to TRBJ1-2, with D possibly matching TRBD1 (5 bases). Germline CDR1 MNHEY, CDR2 SVGAGI. This CDR3 is 15 amino acids long. With 6 bases removed from V and 4 bases from J, the gap between germline ends came to 18 bases. Here the CDR3 reads CASSQTGVFTYGYTF. The DNA of the CDR3 is TGTGCCAGCAGCCAAACGGGGGTGTTCACCTATGGCTACACCTTC.

The rearrangement joins TRBV12-3 or TRBV12-4 to TRBJ2-3; possibly TRBD2 for D (5 bases). Trimming shortened V by 5 bases and J by 7 bases, and 10 bases separated the two germline ends. This CDR3 contains 12 residues. This CDR3 is CASSQFGNTQYF. The CDR3 region has the DNA TGTGCCAGCAGTCAATTCGGGAATACGCAGTATTTT.

The V call is TRBV11-2, the J call TRBJ2-1, with 7 positions matching TRBD1. J gave up 12 bases and V 3 bases, and 11 bases lay outside the gene matches. Germline values: CDR1 SGHAT, CDR2 FQNNGV. This CDR3 region has 14 residues. CDR3 residues: CASSLTGSGVGQFF. CDR3 nucleotides: TGTGCCAGCAGCTTGACAGGGTCGGGCGTAGGGCAGTTCTTC. The full variable domain, with the rest looked up from reference TRBV11-2 and TRBJ2-1, is EAGVAQSPRYKIIEKRQSVAFWCNPISGHATLYWYQQILGQGPKLLIQFQNNGVVDDSQLPKDRFSAERLKGVDSTLKIQPAKLEDSAVYLCASSLTGSGVGQFFGPGTRLTVL.

The chain recombines TRBV5-5 with TRBJ2-2, with a tentative D call TRBD1 (5 bases). Trimming stripped 0 bases from V and 3 bases from J, with 12 bases between. The germline V gene encodes CDR1 SGHKS and CDR2 YYEKEE (reference sequence). The CDR3 spans 16 residues. CDR3 amino acids: CASSLGLNRYTGELFF. CDR3 nucleotides: TGTGCCAGCAGCTTGGGTTTAAACAGGTACACCGGGGAGCTGTTTTTT. The variable domain in full, completed from reference TRBV5-5 and TRBJ2-2, reads DAGVTQSPTHLIKTRGQQVTLRCSPISGHKSVSWYQQVLGQGPQFIFQYYEKEERGRGNFPDRFSARQFPNYSSELNVNALLLGDSALYLCASSLGLNRYTGELFFGEGSRLTVL.